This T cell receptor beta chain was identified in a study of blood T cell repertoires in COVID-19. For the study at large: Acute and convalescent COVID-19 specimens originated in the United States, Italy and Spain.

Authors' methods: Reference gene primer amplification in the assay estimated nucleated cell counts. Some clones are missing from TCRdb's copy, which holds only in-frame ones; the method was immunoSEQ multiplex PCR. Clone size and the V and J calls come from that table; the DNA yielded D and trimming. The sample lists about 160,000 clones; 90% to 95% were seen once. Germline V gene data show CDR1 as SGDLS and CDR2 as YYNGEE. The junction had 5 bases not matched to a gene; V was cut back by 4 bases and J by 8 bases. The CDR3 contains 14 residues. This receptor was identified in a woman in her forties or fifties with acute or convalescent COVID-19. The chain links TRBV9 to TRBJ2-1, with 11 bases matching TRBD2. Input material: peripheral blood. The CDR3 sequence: CASSTSGGVDEQFF. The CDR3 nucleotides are TGTGCCAGCAGCACTAGCGGGGGAGTAGATGAGCAGTTCTTC.